The rows below give T cell receptor beta chains drawn from one sample of a study of blood T cell repertoires in COVID-19. Assay: immunoSEQ multiplex PCR; the TCRdb copy retains only in-frame clones and omits some. The table has 250,000 to 350,000 clones, roughly 83% seen once; the top ten hold roughly 1.5%. Material: peripheral blood. The receptors were sampled from a human donor with COVID-19, enrolled during active disease. The donor label of this sample is uncertain. Both conserved end residues are part of each CDR3. D genes are given only for firm matches. Not all rows give a size; the values are once, few, many and, for expanded clones, a class.

j_gene: TRBJ2-1
d_gene: NA
abundance: once
v_gene: TRBV28
CDR3nt: TGTGCCAGCAGTTACTTGGGCGATGAGCAGTTCTTC
CDR3aa: CASSYLGDEQFF

j_gene: TRBJ2-6
d_gene: TRBD2
abundance: NA
v_gene: TRBV19
CDR3nt: TGTGCCAGTAACCTAGCGGGAGCTGCTGGGGCCAACGTCCTGACTTTC
CDR3aa: CASNLAGAAGANVLTF

j_gene: TRBJ1-1
d_gene: NA
abundance: NA
v_gene: TRBV11-2
CDR3nt: TGTGCCAGCAGCCCATGGGGGGGGGTACCCACTGAAGCTTTCTTT
CDR3aa: CASSPWGGVPTEAFF

j_gene: TRBJ1-2
d_gene: NA
abundance: NA
v_gene: TRBV14
CDR3nt: TGTGCCAGCAGCCCCGCCGGGATCAGGGGCATTGGCTACACCTTC
CDR3aa: CASSPAGIRGIGYTF

j_gene: TRBJ1-1
d_gene: NA
abundance: once
v_gene: TRBV6-5
CDR3nt: TGTGCCAGCACCCGAGACAGGCGGAACACTGAAGCTTTCTTT
CDR3aa: CASTRDRRNTEAFF

j_gene: TRBJ2-7
d_gene: TRBD2
abundance: NA
v_gene: TRBV28
CDR3nt: TGTGCCAGCAGTCCCCCCACTAGCGGAGAGTACGAGCAGTACTTC
CDR3aa: CASSPPTSGEYEQYF

j_gene: TRBJ2-7
d_gene: TRBD2
abundance: once
v_gene: TRBV28
CDR3nt: TGTGCCAGCAGTTTTTACTTGGGTCCAGCGGGGACCTCCTACGAGCAGTACTTC
CDR3aa: CASSFYLGPAGTSYEQYF

j_gene: TRBJ2-1
d_gene: NA
abundance: NA
v_gene: TRBV2
CDR3nt: TGTGCCAGCAGTGAAACTAGTTCTAGCAATGAGCAGTTCTTC
CDR3aa: CASSETSSSNEQFF

j_gene: TRBJ2-3
d_gene: NA
abundance: NA
v_gene: TRBV3-1/TRBV3-2
CDR3nt: TGTGCCATCTCATCAGGGGTTCCAGATACGCAGTATTTT
CDR3aa: CAISSGVPDTQYF

j_gene: TRBJ2-1
d_gene: TRBD2
abundance: NA
v_gene: TRBV13
CDR3nt: TGTGCCAGCAGCCTCCCCCCAGCGGGAGCAAACTACAATGAGCAGTTCTTC
CDR3aa: CASSLPPAGANYNEQFF

j_gene: TRBJ1-6
d_gene: NA
abundance: NA
v_gene: TRBV28
CDR3nt: TGTGCCAGCAGTACAGGCAGGGCCTATAATTCACCCCTCCACTTT
CDR3aa: CASSTGRAYNSPLHF

j_gene: TRBJ2-7
d_gene: TRBD1
abundance: NA
v_gene: TRBV3-1/TRBV3-2
CDR3nt: TGTGCCAGCAGCCTCGGACAGGTCAGCTACGAGCAGTACTTC
CDR3aa: CASSLGQVSYEQYF

j_gene: TRBJ2-7
d_gene: NA
abundance: NA
v_gene: TRBV27
CDR3nt: TGTGCCAGCAGACTGACACATGGCGACGAGCAGTACTTC
CDR3aa: CASRLTHGDEQYF

j_gene: TRBJ1-2
d_gene: NA
abundance: NA
v_gene: TRBV28
CDR3nt: TGTGCCAGCAGAGCCTCGGAGGTTTCTAACTATGGCTACACCTTC
CDR3aa: CASRASEVSNYGYTF

j_gene: TRBJ2-7
d_gene: TRBD2
abundance: NA
v_gene: TRBV29-1
CDR3nt: TGCAGCGTTGAAGATGGTCGGCTAGCGGGCTACGAGCAGTACTTC
CDR3aa: CSVEDGRLAGYEQYF

j_gene: TRBJ2-3
d_gene: TRBD2
abundance: NA
v_gene: TRBV9
CDR3nt: TGTGCCAGCAGCCCCCCCGGGGGGGGAGGGCCCACAGATACGCAGTATTTT
CDR3aa: CASSPPGGGGPTDTQYF

j_gene: TRBJ1-6
d_gene: NA
abundance: few
v_gene: TRBV14
CDR3nt: TGTGCCAGCAGCCAAGTTCTTAGTCAGGATTCACCCCTCCACTTT
CDR3aa: CASSQVLSQDSPLHF

j_gene: TRBJ2-7
d_gene: NA
abundance: NA
v_gene: TRBV9
CDR3nt: TGTGCCAGCAGCCTTCGCGGGACAGCATCCTACGAGCAGTACTTC
CDR3aa: CASSLRGTASYEQYF

j_gene: TRBJ2-7
d_gene: NA
abundance: NA
v_gene: TRBV18
CDR3nt: TGTGCCAGCTCACCGGGCAGGGTTGAAGAGCAGTACTTC
CDR3aa: CASSPGRVEEQYF

j_gene: TRBJ2-7
d_gene: NA
abundance: NA
v_gene: TRBV7-9
CDR3nt: TGTGCCAGCAGCTTACCCCAGGGTATCCACGAGCAGTACTTC
CDR3aa: CASSLPQGIHEQYF

j_gene: TRBJ2-3
d_gene: NA
abundance: NA
v_gene: TRBV2
CDR3nt: TGTGCCAGCAGCTTCTTAGCGGAGGACACAGATACGCAGTATTTT
CDR3aa: CASSFLAEDTDTQYF

j_gene: TRBJ1-2
d_gene: TRBD1
abundance: NA
v_gene: TRBV28
CDR3nt: TGTGCCAGCAGTTTAGTCGGGACAGCAAACTATGGCTACACCTTC
CDR3aa: CASSLVGTANYGYTF

j_gene: TRBJ2-1
d_gene: TRBD2
abundance: NA
v_gene: TRBV19
CDR3nt: TGTGCCAGTAGGACTAGCGGGAGAAACAATGAGCAGTTCTTC
CDR3aa: CASRTSGRNNEQFF

j_gene: TRBJ1-1
d_gene: TRBD1
abundance: NA
v_gene: TRBV6-1
CDR3nt: TGTGCCAGCAGTGAAGGGGGACAGGGATTCACTGAAGCTTTCTTT
CDR3aa: CASSEGGQGFTEAFF

j_gene: TRBJ1-2
d_gene: NA
abundance: NA
v_gene: TRBV6-5
CDR3nt: TGTGCCAGCACGTTGGGAGGGGATGGCTACACCTTC
CDR3aa: CASTLGGDGYTF

j_gene: TRBJ1-1
d_gene: TRBD1
abundance: NA
v_gene: TRBV7-8
CDR3nt: TGTGCCAGCAGCTTAGGACAGGGAGTGAGCACTGAAGCTTTCTTT
CDR3aa: CASSLGQGVSTEAFF

j_gene: TRBJ1-2
d_gene: NA
abundance: NA
v_gene: TRBV7-9
CDR3nt: TGTGCCAGCAGCACAGAAGGCGTCTATGGCTACACCTTC
CDR3aa: CASSTEGVYGYTF

j_gene: TRBJ1-6
d_gene: NA
abundance: many
v_gene: TRBV4-1
CDR3nt: TGCGCCAGCAGCCAACCGATCGGTAGAAGTTCACCCCTCCACTTT
CDR3aa: CASSQPIGRSSPLHF

j_gene: TRBJ2-2
d_gene: TRBD1
abundance: once
v_gene: TRBV2
CDR3nt: TGTGCCAGCAGCTTTCCGGGACAGGGGTCCCCCGGGGAGCTGTTTTTT
CDR3aa: CASSFPGQGSPGELFF

j_gene: TRBJ2-7
d_gene: NA
abundance: NA
v_gene: TRBV6-5
CDR3nt: TGTGCCAGCAGCTCTCGGGGGACGACCTACGAGCAGTACTTC
CDR3aa: CASSSRGTTYEQYF

j_gene: TRBJ2-3
d_gene: TRBD2
abundance: once
v_gene: TRBV29-1
CDR3nt: TGCAGCGTGGGGACTAGCGGGAGGGCGCCCGATACGCAGTATTTT
CDR3aa: CSVGTSGRAPDTQYF

j_gene: TRBJ2-1
d_gene: NA
abundance: NA
v_gene: TRBV6-1
CDR3nt: TGTGCCAGCAGCCGCATGGGCGGGTACGAGCAGTTCTTC
CDR3aa: CASSRMGGYEQFF

j_gene: TRBJ1-3
d_gene: NA
abundance: NA
v_gene: TRBV28
CDR3nt: TGTGCCAGCAGTTCAGACAGGTACCCTGGAAACACCATATATTTT
CDR3aa: CASSSDRYPGNTIYF

j_gene: TRBJ2-7
d_gene: NA
abundance: NA
v_gene: TRBV14
CDR3nt: TGTGCCAGCAGCCAAGTTCAGGGCAAGGGGGAGCAGTACTTC
CDR3aa: CASSQVQGKGEQYF

j_gene: TRBJ1-5
d_gene: NA
abundance: once
v_gene: TRBV6-5
CDR3nt: TGTGCCAGCAGTTACTCCCGGGGGGCGAGGGATCAGCCCCAGCATTTT
CDR3aa: CASSYSRGARDQPQHF

j_gene: TRBJ1-5
d_gene: NA
abundance: once
v_gene: TRBV19
CDR3nt: TGTGCCAGTAGTATAGAGGCCCTGGGGGGTCGGAATCAGCCCCAGCATTTT
CDR3aa: CASSIEALGGRNQPQHF

j_gene: TRBJ1-5
d_gene: TRBD1
abundance: NA
v_gene: TRBV19
CDR3nt: TGTGCCAGTAGTATATCGACAGGGGTTATTAATCAGCCCCAGCATTTT
CDR3aa: CASSISTGVINQPQHF